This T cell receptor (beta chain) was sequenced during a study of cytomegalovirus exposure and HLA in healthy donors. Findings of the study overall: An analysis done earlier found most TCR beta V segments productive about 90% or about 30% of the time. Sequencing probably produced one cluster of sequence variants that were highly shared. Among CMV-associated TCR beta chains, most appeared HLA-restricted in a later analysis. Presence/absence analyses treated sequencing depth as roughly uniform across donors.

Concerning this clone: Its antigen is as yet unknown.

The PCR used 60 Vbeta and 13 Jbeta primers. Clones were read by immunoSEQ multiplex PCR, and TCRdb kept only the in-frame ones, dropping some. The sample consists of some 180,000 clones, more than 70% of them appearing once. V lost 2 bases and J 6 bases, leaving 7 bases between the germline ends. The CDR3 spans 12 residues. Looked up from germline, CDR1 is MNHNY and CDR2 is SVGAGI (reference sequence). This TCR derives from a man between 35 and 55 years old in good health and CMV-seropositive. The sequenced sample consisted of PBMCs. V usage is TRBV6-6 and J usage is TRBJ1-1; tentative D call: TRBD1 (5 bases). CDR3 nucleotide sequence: TGTGCCAGCAGTTACACCAGGGCTGAAGCTTTCTTT. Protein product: CASSYTRAEAFF.